This TCR beta chain appears in the sequencing data of a study of blood T cell repertoires in COVID-19. At the level of the study: Italy, Spain and the United States were the sources of the convalescent and acute COVID-19 samples. The cDNA or gDNA used as material had been derived from T cells, B-cell-depleted T cells, or PBMCs.

The Seattle patients, enrolled during active infection, were followed longitudinally. The assay was immunoSEQ multiplex PCR, and TCRdb's table has in-frame clones only and misses some. This sample yields some 200,000 clones, of which around 94% are seen a single time; about 0.76% belongs to the top ten. CDR1 and CDR2 from the germline V gene are SEHNR and FQNEAQ (reference sequence). The CDR3 consists of 15 residues. The germline V and J ends were trimmed by 0 bases and 8 bases, with 16 bases remaining between them. This TCR came from a man aged 25 to 40 with COVID-19, enrolled during active disease. The chain is built from TRBV7-9 and TRBJ1-2; D perhaps matches TRBD1 (5 bases). The material sequenced was peripheral blood. The CDR3 region is CASSLALGTNGGYTF. CDR3 nucleotides: TGTGCCAGCAGCTTAGCTCTCGGGACTAATGGAGGCTACACCTTC.